A single sample is the source of the 21 T cell receptor beta chains below, sequenced in a study of cytomegalovirus exposure and HLA in healthy donors. With 60 Vbeta and 13 Jbeta primers, the PCR was carried out. Profiling relied on immunoSEQ multiplex PCR, and the TCRdb table lists in-frame clones only, not all of them. This table has about 190,000 clones, 80% to 85% appearing once. The sequenced material came from PBMCs. The receptors come from a woman aged 18-29 years in good health and CMV-seronegative.

The gene calls are TRBV19 and TRBJ2-3; 10 bases are a match to TRBD1. This CDR3 has 16 amino acids. Germline CDR1 and CDR2: LNHDA and SQIVND (reference sequence). Trimming took 5 bases from V and 2 from J; bases not matched to a gene: 7. The CDR3 coding sequence is TGTGCCAGTAGTGCCTCGGGACAGGGGATCACAGATACGCAGTATTTT. Translation gives CASSASGQGITDTQYF.

V is TRBV6-5 and J is TRBJ2-3; D is undetermined. Germline CDR1 is MNHEY and CDR2 is SVGAGI. The V end lost 6 bases, the J end lost 0 bases, and 7 bases lay between the germline ends. The CDR3 totals 13 residues. The CDR3 DNA sequence: TGTGCCAGCAGCTCGGAGAGCACAGATACGCAGTATTTT. Amino acid sequence: CASSSESTDTQYF.

This chain connects TRBV5-1 to TRBJ2-2; 10 positions agree with TRBD2. Germline CDR1 reads SGHRS; CDR2 reads YFSETQ. With 4 bases clipped from V and 3 bases from J, the junction kept 9 bases outside the gene matches. This CDR3 is 17 amino acids long. CDR3 in DNA: TGCGCCAGCAGCCGGACCTTGACTAGCGGGCACACCGGGGAGCTGTTTTTT. It yields the protein CASSRTLTSGHTGELFF.

This clone has a handful of counts. The chain uses TRBV28 and TRBJ1-2; weak D call: TRBD1 (5 bases). In germline, CDR1 is MDHEN, CDR2 SYDVKM. The CDR3 loop spans 15 amino acids. The V gene lost 6 bases and the J gene lost 6 bases, with 20 bases spanning the gap. The chain's CDR3 is CASSTSQGRLDGYTF. CDR3 DNA sequence: TGTGCCAGCAGCACATCCCAGGGTAGATTGGATGGCTACACCTTC.

The CDR3 sequence: CASSADPFGGEAFF. The CDR3 DNA reads as TGTGCCAGCAGCGCTGACCCCTTTGGGGGGGAAGCTTTCTTT. The V gene is TRBV9, the J gene TRBJ1-1, with a possible D match to TRBD1 (5 bases). This CDR3 has 14 amino acids. V shed 3 bases and J shed 8 bases, with 17 bases lying between them. Germline lookup yields CDR1 SGDLS and CDR2 YYNGEE.

This clone was detected only once. V is TRBV10-3 and J is TRBJ2-7; 7 bases match TRBD2. CDR1 is ENHRY and CDR2 is SYGVKD in the germline V gene. V shed 3 bases and J 2 bases; nucleotides not matched to a gene: 7. The CDR3 length is 15 residues. The CDR3 DNA reads TGTGCCATCAGTGACTCAGCGGGACTTACCTACGAGCAGTACTTC. It codes for CAISDSAGLTYEQYF.

The chain carries TRBV27 and TRBJ2-1; TRBD2 matches 9 bases. From germline, CDR1 is MNHEY and CDR2 SMNVEV (reference sequence). This CDR3 is built from 15 residues. After removal of 4 bases from V and 7 bases from J, the junction contained 8 bases not matched to a gene. For the CDR3, the DNA is TGTGCCAGCAGTTCGGGACTAGCCGGATCTAATGAGCAGTTCTTC. Translation: CASSSGLAGSNEQFF.

This clone was seen only a few times. The CDR3 loop reads CATTRTGELFF. The CDR3 DNA follows: TGTGCCACCACTCGCACCGGGGAGCTGTTTTTT. This chain links TRBV28 with TRBJ2-2; D ambiguous. Germline CDR1 is MDHEN and CDR2 is SYDVKM. With 10 bases removed from V and 4 bases from J, the gap between germline ends came to 7 bases. The CDR3 runs 11 residues.

The chain has TRBV30 and TRBJ1-1, with D maybe TRBD1 (5 bases). V lost 1 base and J 0 bases, leaving 12 bases between the germline ends. Germline loops: CDR1 GTSNPN, CDR2 SVGIG (reference sequence). The CDR3 consists of 15 residues. The CDR3 sequence is CAWSDGGDLNTEAFF. CDR3 sequence (DNA): TGTGCCTGGAGTGACGGGGGGGACCTGAACACTGAAGCTTTCTTT.

The chain recombines TRBV9 with TRBJ1-4; possible D gene TRBD1, 5 bases. V was clipped by 0 bases and J by 8 bases, with 20 bases between them. The CDR3 covers 17 residues. The germline CDR1 and CDR2 sequences are SGDLS and YYNGEE. For the CDR3, the DNA is TGTGCCAGCAGCGTAGCTAGGAAGTCAGGGTTAGGGGAAAAACTGTTTTTT. Its translation is CASSVARKSGLGEKLFF.

The rearrangement links TRBV7-9 to TRBJ2-7; the match to TRBD2 covers 11 bases. Germline values: CDR1 SEHNR, CDR2 FQNEAQ (reference sequence). V shed 5 bases and J 3 bases; nucleotides not matched to a gene: 6. The CDR3 sequence is 15 residues long. The CDR3 DNA reads TGTGCCAGCAGCCCGCCCGGGACTAGCGGCTACGAGCAGTACTTC. It yields the protein CASSPPGTSGYEQYF.

This clone was counted a few times. CDR3 sequence reads: CATSPQGWETQYF. The CDR3 nucleotides read TGTGCCACCAGCCCTCAGGGTTGGGAGACCCAGTACTTC. The V gene is TRBV15, the J gene TRBJ2-5, with D possibly matching TRBD1 (5 bases). Trimming shortened V by 5 bases and J by 5 bases, and 12 bases separated the two germline ends. The CDR3 has 13 residues. Germline V gene sequence: CDR1 LNHNV, CDR2 YYDKDF (reference sequence).

The chain couples TRBV4-3 to TRBJ2-1; 10 bases are a match to TRBD2. CDR1 is LGHNA and CDR2 is YSLEER in the germline V gene. The CDR3 length is 18 residues. The junction had 9 bases not matched to a gene; V was cut back by 0 bases and J by 4 bases. CDR3 coding DNA: TGCGCCAGCAGCCAAGATAGTAGCGGGAGGAACGGGTACAATGAGCAGTTCTTC. Its translation is CASSQDSSGRNGYNEQFF.

J is TRBJ2-1 and V is TRBV2, with D tentatively TRBD2 (6 bases). This CDR3 is built from 13 residues. Germline-derived CDR1 and CDR2 are SNHLY and FYNNEI. V was shortened by 8 bases and J by 2 bases, with 10 bases between the two germline ends. The CDR3, as DNA: TGTGCCAGCCTTGGAGGGACCTACAATGAGCAGTTCTTC. Protein product: CASLGGTYNEQFF.

CDR3 sequence: CASSVVTGGGTDTQYF. The CDR3 DNA is TGTGCCAGCAGCGTAGTCACAGGGGGCGGCACAGATACGCAGTATTTT. V is TRBV9 and J is TRBJ2-3, with 9 nucleotides matching TRBD1. The CDR3 runs 16 residues. J lost 1 base, V lost 0 bases, and 3 bases had no gene match. In germline, CDR1 is SGDLS, CDR2 YYNGEE.

The chain employs TRBV4-3 and TRBJ2-1; 9 bases are a match to TRBD2. V lost 5 bases and J lost 3; bases outside the gene matches: 2. CDR3 length: 14 residues. Germline CDR1 reads LGHNA; CDR2 reads YSLEER. The chain's CDR3 is CASSGGRGYNEQFF. The CDR3 nucleotides are TGCGCCAGCAGCGGCGGGAGGGGCTACAATGAGCAGTTCTTC.

This chain uses TRBV7-9 with TRBJ2-1; no firm D call. The CDR3 runs 12 residues. Trimming left V 10 bases short and J 6 bases short, with 13 bases between. Germline assignment: CDR1 SEHNR and CDR2 FQNEAQ (reference sequence). The DNA of the CDR3 is TGTGCCATCGACTCGAGCTCCAATGAGCAGTTCTTC. This codes for CAIDSSSNEQFF.

This clone has just one count. This rearrangement joins TRBV15 to TRBJ1-1, with no clear D. Between the trimmed V and J ends, which lost 0 bases and 2 bases, there was a span of 7 bases. The CDR3 runs 14 residues. From germline, CDR1 is LNHNV and CDR2 YYDKDF (reference sequence). Here the CDR3 DNA reads TGTGCCACCAGCAGAGACAGGCGTAACACTGAAGCTTTCTTT. As protein: CATSRDRRNTEAFF.

V usage is TRBV7-9 and J usage is TRBJ2-1, with D perhaps TRBD1 (6 bases). V dropped 5 bases and J dropped 5 bases, with 13 bases sitting between them. This CDR3 has 14 residues. The V gene's germline CDR1 is SEHNR and CDR2 FQNEAQ (reference sequence). The DNA of the CDR3 is TGTGCCAGCAGCCTGGGACAACCCCACAATGAGCAGTTCTTC. Encoded protein: CASSLGQPHNEQFF.

The count of this clone is one. V gene TRBV9 combines with J gene TRBJ2-2; maybe TRBD2 (6 bases). This CDR3 spans 14 amino acids. Trimming stripped 3 bases from V and 4 bases from J, with 10 bases between. Looked up from germline, CDR1 is SGDLS and CDR2 is YYNGEE. The CDR3 loop is CASSATRSTGELFF. The CDR3 DNA sequence: TGTGCCAGCAGCGCGACTAGATCCACCGGGGAGCTGTTTTTT. Supplemented by reference TRBV9 and TRBJ2-2, the full variable domain reads DSGVTQTPKHLITATGQRVTLRCSPRSGDLSVYWYQQSLDQGLQFLIQYYNGEERAKGNILERFSAQQFPDLHSELNLSSLELGDSALYFCASSATRSTGELFFGEGSRLTVL.

The chain's CDR3 is CASSPGGSSTDTQYF. CDR3 DNA sequence: TGTGCCAGCTCACCTGGAGGTTCTAGCACAGATACGCAGTATTTT. This rearrangement joins TRBV18 to TRBJ2-3, with TRBD2 as a possible D gene (5 bases). Germline V gene lookup returns CDR1 KGHSH and CDR2 LQKENI. The CDR3 is 15 residues long. V was trimmed by 3 bases and J by 0 bases, leaving 10 bases between them.